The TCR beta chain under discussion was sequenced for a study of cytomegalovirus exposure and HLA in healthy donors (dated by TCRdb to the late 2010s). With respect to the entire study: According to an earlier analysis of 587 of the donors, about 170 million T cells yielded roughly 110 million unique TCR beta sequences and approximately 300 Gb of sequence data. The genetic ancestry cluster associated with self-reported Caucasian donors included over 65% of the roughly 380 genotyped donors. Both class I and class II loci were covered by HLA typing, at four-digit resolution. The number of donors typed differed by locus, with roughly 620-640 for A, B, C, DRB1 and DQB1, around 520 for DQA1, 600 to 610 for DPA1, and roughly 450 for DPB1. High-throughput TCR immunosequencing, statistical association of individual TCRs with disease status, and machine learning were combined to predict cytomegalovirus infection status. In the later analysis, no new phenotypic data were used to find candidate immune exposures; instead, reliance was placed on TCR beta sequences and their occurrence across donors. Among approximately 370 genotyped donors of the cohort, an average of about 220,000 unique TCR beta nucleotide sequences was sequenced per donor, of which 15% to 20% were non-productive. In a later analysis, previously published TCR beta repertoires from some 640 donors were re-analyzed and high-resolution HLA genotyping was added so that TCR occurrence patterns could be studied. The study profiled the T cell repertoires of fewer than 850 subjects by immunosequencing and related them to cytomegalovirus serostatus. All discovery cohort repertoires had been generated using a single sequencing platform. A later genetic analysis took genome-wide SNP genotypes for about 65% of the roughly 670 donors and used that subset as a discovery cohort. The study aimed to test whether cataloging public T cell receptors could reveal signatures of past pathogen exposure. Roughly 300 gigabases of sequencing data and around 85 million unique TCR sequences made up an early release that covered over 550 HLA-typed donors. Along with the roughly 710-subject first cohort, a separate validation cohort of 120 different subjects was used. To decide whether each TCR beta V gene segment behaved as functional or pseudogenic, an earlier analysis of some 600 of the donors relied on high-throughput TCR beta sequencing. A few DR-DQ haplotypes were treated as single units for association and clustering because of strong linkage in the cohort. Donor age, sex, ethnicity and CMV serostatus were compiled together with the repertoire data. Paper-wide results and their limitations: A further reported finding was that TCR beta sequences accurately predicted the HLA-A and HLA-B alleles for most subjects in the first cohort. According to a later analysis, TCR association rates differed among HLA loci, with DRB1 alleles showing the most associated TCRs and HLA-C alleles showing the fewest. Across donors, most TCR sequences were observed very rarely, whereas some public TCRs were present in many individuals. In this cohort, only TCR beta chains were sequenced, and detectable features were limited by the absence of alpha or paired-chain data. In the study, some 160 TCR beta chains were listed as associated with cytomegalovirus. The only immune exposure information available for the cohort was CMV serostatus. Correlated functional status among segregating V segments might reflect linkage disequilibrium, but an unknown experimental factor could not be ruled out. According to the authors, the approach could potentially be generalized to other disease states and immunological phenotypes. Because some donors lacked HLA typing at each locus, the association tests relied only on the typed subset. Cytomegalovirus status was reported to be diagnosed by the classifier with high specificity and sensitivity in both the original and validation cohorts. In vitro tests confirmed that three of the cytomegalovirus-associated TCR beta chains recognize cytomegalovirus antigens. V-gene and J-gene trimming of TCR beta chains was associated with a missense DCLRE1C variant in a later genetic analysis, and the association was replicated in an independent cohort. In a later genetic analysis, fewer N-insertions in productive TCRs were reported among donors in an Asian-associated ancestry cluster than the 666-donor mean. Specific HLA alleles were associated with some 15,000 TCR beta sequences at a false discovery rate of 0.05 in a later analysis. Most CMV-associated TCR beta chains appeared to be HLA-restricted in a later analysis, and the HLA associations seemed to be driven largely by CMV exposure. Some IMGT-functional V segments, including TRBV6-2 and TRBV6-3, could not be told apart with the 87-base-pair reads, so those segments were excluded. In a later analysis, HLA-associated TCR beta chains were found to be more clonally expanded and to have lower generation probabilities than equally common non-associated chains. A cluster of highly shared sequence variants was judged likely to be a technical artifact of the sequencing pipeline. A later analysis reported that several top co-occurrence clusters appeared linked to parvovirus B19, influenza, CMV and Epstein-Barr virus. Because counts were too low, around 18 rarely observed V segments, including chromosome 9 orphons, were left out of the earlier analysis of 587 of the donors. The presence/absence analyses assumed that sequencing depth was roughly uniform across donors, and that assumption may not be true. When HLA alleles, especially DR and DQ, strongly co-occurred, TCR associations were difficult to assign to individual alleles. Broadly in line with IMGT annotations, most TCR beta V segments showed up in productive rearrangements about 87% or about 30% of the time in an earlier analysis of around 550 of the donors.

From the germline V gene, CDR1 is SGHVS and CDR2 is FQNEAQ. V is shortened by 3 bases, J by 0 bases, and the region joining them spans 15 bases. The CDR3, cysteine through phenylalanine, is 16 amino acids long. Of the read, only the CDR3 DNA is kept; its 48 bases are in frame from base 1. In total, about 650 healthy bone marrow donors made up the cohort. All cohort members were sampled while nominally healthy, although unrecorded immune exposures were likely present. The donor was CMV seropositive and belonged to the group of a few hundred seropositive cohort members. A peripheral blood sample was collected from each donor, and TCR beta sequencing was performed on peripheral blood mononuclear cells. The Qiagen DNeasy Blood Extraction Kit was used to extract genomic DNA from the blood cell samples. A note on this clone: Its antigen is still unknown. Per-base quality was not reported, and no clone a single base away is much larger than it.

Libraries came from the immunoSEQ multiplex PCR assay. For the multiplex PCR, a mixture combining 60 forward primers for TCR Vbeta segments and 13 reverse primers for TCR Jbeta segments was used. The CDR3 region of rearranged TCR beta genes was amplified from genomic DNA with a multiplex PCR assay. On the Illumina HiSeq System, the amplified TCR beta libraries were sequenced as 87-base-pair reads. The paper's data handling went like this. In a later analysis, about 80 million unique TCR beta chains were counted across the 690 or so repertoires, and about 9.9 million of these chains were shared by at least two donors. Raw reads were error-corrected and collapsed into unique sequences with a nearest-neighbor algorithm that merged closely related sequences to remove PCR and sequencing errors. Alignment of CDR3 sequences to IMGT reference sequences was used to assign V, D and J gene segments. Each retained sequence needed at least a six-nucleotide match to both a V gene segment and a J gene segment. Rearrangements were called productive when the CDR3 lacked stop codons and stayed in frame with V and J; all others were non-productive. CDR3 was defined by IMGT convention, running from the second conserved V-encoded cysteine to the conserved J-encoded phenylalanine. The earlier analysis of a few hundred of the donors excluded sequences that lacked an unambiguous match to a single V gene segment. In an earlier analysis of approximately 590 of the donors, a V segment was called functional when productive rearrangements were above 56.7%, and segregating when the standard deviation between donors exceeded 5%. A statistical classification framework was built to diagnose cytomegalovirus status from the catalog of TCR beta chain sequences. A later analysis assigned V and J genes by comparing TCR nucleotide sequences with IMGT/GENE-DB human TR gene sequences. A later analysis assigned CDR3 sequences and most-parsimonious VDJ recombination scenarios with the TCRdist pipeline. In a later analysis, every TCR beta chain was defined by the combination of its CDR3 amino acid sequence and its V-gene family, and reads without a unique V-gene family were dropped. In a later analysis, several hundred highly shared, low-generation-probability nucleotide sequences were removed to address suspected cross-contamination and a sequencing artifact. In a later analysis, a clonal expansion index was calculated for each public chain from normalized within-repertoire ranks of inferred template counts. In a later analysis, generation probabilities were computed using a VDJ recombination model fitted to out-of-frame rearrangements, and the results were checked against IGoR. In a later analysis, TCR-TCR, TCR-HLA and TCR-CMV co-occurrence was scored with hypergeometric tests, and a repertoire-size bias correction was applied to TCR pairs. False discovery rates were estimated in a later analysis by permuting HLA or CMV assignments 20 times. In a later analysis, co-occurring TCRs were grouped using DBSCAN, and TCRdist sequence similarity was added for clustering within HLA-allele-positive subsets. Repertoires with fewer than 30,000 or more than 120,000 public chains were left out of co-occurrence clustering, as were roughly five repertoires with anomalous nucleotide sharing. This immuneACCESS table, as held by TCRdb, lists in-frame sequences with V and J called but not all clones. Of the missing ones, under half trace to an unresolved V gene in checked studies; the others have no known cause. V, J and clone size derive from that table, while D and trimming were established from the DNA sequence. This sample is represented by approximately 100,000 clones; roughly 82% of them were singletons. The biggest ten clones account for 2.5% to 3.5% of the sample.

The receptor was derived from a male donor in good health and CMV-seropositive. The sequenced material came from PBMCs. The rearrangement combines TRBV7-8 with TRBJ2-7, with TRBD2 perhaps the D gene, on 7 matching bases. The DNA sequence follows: TGTGCCAGCAGCTTGGGGGGGGCACACAGCTCCTACGAGCAGTACTTC. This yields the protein CASSLGGAHSSYEQYF.